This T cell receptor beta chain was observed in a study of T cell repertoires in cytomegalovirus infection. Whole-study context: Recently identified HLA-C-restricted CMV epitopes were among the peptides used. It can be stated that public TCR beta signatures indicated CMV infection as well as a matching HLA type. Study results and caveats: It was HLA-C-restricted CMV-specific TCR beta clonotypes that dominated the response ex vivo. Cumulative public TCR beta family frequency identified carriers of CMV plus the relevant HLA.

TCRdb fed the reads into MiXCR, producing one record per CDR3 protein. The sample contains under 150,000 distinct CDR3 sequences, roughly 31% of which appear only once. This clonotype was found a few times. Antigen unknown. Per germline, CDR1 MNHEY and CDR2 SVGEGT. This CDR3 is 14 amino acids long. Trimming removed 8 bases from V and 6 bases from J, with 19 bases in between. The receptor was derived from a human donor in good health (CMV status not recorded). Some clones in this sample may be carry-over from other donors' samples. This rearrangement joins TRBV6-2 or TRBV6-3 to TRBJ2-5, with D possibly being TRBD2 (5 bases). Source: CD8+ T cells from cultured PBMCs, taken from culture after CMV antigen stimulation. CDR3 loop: CASDSGIQEQTQYF. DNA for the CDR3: TGTGCCAGCGACTCGGGGATCCAAGAACAGACCCAGTACTTC.